Listed below are T cell receptor beta chains from one sample, sequenced in a study of blood T cells in healthy people across ages. TCRdb re-called the 5' RACE reads with MiXCR, one entry per CDR3 protein. In the table there are 700,000 to 900,000 distinct CDR3 sequences, approximately 55% of which are singletons. Sequenced input: blood. These receptors originate from an elderly man in good health. CDR3s leave out the opening cysteine and the closing phenylalanine or tryptophan. Expanded clones are given a class, and other clones once, few, many or no size at all.

>TRBJ2-2|TRBV11-2|.
ASNPTVLTGELF
>TRBJ1-2|TRBV20-1|.
SASGTGRSYT
>TRBJ2-5|TRBV5-1|.
ASSLDGTRGETQY
>TRBJ1-6|TRBV7-6|.
ASSLVAGTVLNSPLH
>TRBJ1-5|TRBV21-1|.
ASSKAQLNQPQH
>TRBJ2-4|TRBV5-6|.
ASSQTGLLAKNIQY
>TRBJ2-7|TRBV3-1|.
ASSQVPSGSHEQY
>TRBJ2-5|TRBV28|.
ASGPETQY
>TRBJ1-1|TRBV27|.
ASSGRLNTEAF
>TRBJ2-5|TRBV20-1|.
SARWSGSSAEQY
>TRBJ2-1|TRBV6-2/TRBV6-3|once
ASAQGLASYNEQF
>TRBJ2-3|TRBV2|few
ASSLGTITDTQY
>TRBJ2-1|TRBV5-6|.
ASRPNPGLARNNEQF
>TRBJ1-2|TRBV2|few
ASSLERGRGYGYT